These 30 T cell receptor beta chains came from one sample sequenced in a study of OX40 agonist ivuxolimab in advanced cancers. Repertoires were generated with immunoSEQ multiplex PCR, while TCRdb's copy carries only in-frame clones and drops some. This table holds some 66,000 clones, about 91% found once. Sequenced here: CD4+ or CD8+ T cells sorted from blood, sampled in a trial of the OX40 agonist ivuxolimab. The receptors were gathered from an adult with an advanced solid tumor such as melanoma, head and neck, liver or kidney cancer.

The gene calls are TRBV5-1 and TRBJ2-1; 7 bases fit TRBD2. The V and J ends lost 2 bases and 2 bases, in that order; junction bases with no gene match: 7. Germline CDR1 is SGHRS and CDR2 is YFSETQ. There are 16 residues in the CDR3. The CDR3: CASSFDPSGAYNEQFF. CDR3 bases: TGCGCCAGCAGCTTTGACCCTAGCGGAGCCTACAATGAGCAGTTCTTC.

The chain combines TRBV7-8 with TRBJ2-1; no reliable D call. V was cut by 1 base and J by 5 bases, with 6 bases left in between. Germline V gene sequence: CDR1 SGHVS, CDR2 FQNEAQ. The CDR3 length is 13 residues. Here the CDR3 reads CASSLELNNEQFF. For the CDR3, the DNA is TGTGCCAGCAGCTTAGAACTAAACAATGAGCAGTTCTTC.

The chain links TRBV19 to TRBJ1-1; 7 positions agree with TRBD1. The CDR3 covers 15 residues. The J segment lost 3 bases and the V segment lost 3 bases, leaving 7 bases of the junction unmatched. CDR1 and CDR2 from the germline V gene are LNHDA and SQIVND (reference sequence). The CDR3 sequence: CASSILRGGDTEAFF. The CDR3 DNA sequence: TGTGCCAGTAGTATTCTCAGGGGGGGAGACACTGAAGCTTTCTTT. The full variable domain, with the rest looked up from reference TRBV19 and TRBJ1-1, is DGGITQSPKYLFRKEGQNVTLSCEQNLNHDAMYWYRQDPGQGLRLIYYSQIVNDFQKGDIAEGYSVSREKKESFPLTVTSAQKNPTAFYLCASSILRGGDTEAFFGQGTRLTVV.

The chain uses TRBV10-3 and TRBJ2-2, with 9 bases fitting TRBD2. This CDR3 comprises 15 residues. CDR1 is ENHRY and CDR2 is SYGVKD in the germline V gene. V lost 7 bases to trimming and J lost 1 base; unmatched junction nucleotides: 4. In DNA form, the CDR3 reads TGTGCCATCAAAAAGCGGGGGGAGAACACCGGGGAGCTGTTTTTT. Encoded protein: CAIKKRGENTGELFF.

The chain carries TRBV27 and TRBJ1-5; D is possibly TRBD1 (5 bases). The CDR3 contains 15 residues. The germline V gene has CDR1 MNHEY and CDR2 SMNVEV (reference sequence). V shed 1 base and J shed 0 bases, with 7 bases lying between them. The CDR3 here is CASSLLGDSNQPQHF. The DNA of the CDR3 is TGTGCCAGCAGTTTATTGGGGGATAGCAATCAGCCCCAGCATTTT.

This clone was found once. The chain uses TRBV7-2 and TRBJ2-7; D perhaps matches TRBD1 (5 bases). The germline V and J ends were trimmed by 3 bases and 3 bases, with 9 bases remaining between them. Germline CDR1 and CDR2: SGHTA and FQGNSA. This CDR3 is 13 amino acids long. The CDR3 sequence is CASSFLTDYEQYF. The CDR3 DNA is TGTGCCAGCAGCTTCTTGACAGACTACGAGCAGTACTTC.

The chain joins TRBV5-1 to TRBJ1-4; the match to TRBD1 covers 7 bases. The CDR3 extends over 16 amino acids. With 7 bases clipped from V and 7 bases from J, the junction kept 16 bases outside the gene matches. Germline assignment: CDR1 SGHRS and CDR2 YFSETQ. The CDR3 DNA follows: TGCGCCAGCGGGCCGGGACAGAGCTCTCGGTTTGAAAAACTGTTTTTT. Translating it yields CASGPGQSSRFEKLFF.

The gene calls are TRBV28 and TRBJ1-1, with 9 bases identical to TRBD1. The CDR3 spans 17 residues. CDR1 and CDR2 (germline): MDHEN, SYDVKM. Trimming at V came to 4 bases and at J to 3 bases, leaving 12 bases not matched to a gene. The chain's CDR3 is CASSSLQGARRDTEAFF. The CDR3, as DNA: TGTGCCAGCAGTTCCCTACAGGGGGCGCGGCGGGACACTGAAGCTTTCTTT.

In its sample, this clone was seen once. The V call is TRBV19, the J call TRBJ2-6, with D hard to call. Germline V gene lookup returns CDR1 LNHDA and CDR2 SQIVND (reference sequence). V was shortened by 3 bases and J by 0 bases, with 6 bases between the two germline ends. The CDR3 has 15 amino acids. The CDR3 here is CASSIHDSGANVLTF. The DNA for the CDR3 is TGTGCCAGTAGTATTCATGACTCTGGGGCCAACGTCCTGACTTTC.

This clone was observed a handful of times. The rearrangement uses TRBV2 and TRBJ2-3; no clear D gene. Deletions cut 8 bases from V and 6 bases from J, with 12 bases between. Germline V lookup: CDR1 SNHLY, CDR2 FYNNEI. The CDR3 contains 12 residues. The CDR3 DNA is TGTGCCAGCTCCCCCTTCGGGGATACGCAGTATTTT. Encoded protein: CASSPFGDTQYF.

This chain links TRBV21-1 with TRBJ1-5. TRBV21-1 counts as a pseudogene. The CDR3 has 14 amino acids. For the CDR3, the DNA is TGTGCCAGCAGCAAAGGTCCGCGAGGTCAGCCCCAGCATTTT. Its translation is CASSKGPRGQPQHF.

The chain couples TRBV6-5 to TRBJ2-2; 7 bases agree with TRBD2. CDR3 length equals 13 residues. Trimming removed 4 bases from V and 6 bases from J; junction bases left unmatched: 2. Germline values: CDR1 MNHEY, CDR2 SVGAGI. DNA of the CDR3: TGTGCCAGCAGTTCCGCGGGGGCCGGGGAGCTGTTTTTT. Protein: CASSSAGAGELFF.

On this clone: One junction end disagrees with the germline gene, perhaps due to a read error. V is TRBV7-7 and J is TRBJ2-5; a possible D gene is TRBD2 (6 bases). Germline CDR1 SSHAT, CDR2 FNYEAQ (reference sequence). This CDR3 spans 14 amino acids. The CDR3 loop is CASSLGLAYETQYF. The CDR3 nucleotides are TGTGCTAGCAGCTTAGGTCTAGCGTACGAGACCCAGTACTTC.

The chain is built from TRBV5-1 and TRBJ2-7, with D tentatively TRBD2 (5 bases). Germline V CDR1 and CDR2: SGHRS, YFSETQ. Trimming took off 5 bases at V and 9 bases at J, with 12 bases between the two ends. The CDR3 loop spans 11 amino acids. DNA of the CDR3: TGCGCCAGCAGATATGAGGAGGTGCAGTACTTC. Amino acid sequence: CASRYEEVQYF.

The CDR3 region has the DNA TGTGCCAGCAGTGAACAGGGCCGTGGGGACAGGGCCTACACCTTC. Residues: CASSEQGRGDRAYTF. The chain links TRBV6-1 to TRBJ1-2, with 9 bases matching TRBD1. The germline V gene has CDR1 MNHNS and CDR2 SASEGT. CDR3 length: 15 residues. With V trimmed by 2 bases and J by 10 bases, 11 bases remained unmatched.

This sequence joins TRBV6-5 and TRBJ1-3; no definite D call. The CDR3 is made up of 13 amino acids. V was pared by 2 bases and J by 7 bases, with 9 bases between. Germline V gene lookup returns CDR1 MNHEY and CDR2 SVGAGI. The CDR3 region has the DNA TGTGCCAGCAGTTACGACAATCGTAACACCATATATTTT. Its protein product is CASSYDNRNTIYF.

This chain connects TRBV27 to TRBJ2-1, with 9 bases fitting TRBD1. Unmatched junction bases numbered 2, after V lost 4 bases and J lost 4 bases. Per germline, CDR1 MNHEY and CDR2 SMNVEV (reference sequence). The CDR3 is 14 residues long. CDR3 bases: TGTGCCAGCAGTTATGGGACAGGGTACAATGAGCAGTTCTTC. Its translation: CASSYGTGYNEQFF.

This sequence joins TRBV2 and TRBJ2-7; 10 bases line up with TRBD1. This CDR3 region has 14 residues. J lost 3 bases, V lost 4 bases, and 3 bases had no gene match. Germline-derived CDR1 and CDR2 are SNHLY and FYNNEI. CDR3 protein: CASSGDRGVYEQYF. The CDR3 DNA is TGTGCCAGCAGTGGGGACAGGGGTGTCTACGAGCAGTACTTC.

The chain carries TRBV9 and TRBJ2-3, with D unresolved. Germline CDR1 is SGDLS and CDR2 is YYNGEE. The CDR3 spans 15 residues. The ends were cut back, 0 bases at V and 1 base at J, with 9 bases in the middle. The CDR3 loop reads CASSVAAYRTDTQYF. The CDR3 DNA is TGTGCCAGCAGCGTAGCGGCTTACCGCACAGATACGCAGTATTTT.

V usage is TRBV6-1 and J usage is TRBJ1-5; perhaps TRBD1 as D (5 bases). In germline, CDR1 is MNHNS, CDR2 SASEGT. V was shortened by 6 bases and J by 6 bases, with 18 bases between the two germline ends. This CDR3 is 15 amino acids long. The CDR3 spells CASSLSFPGGQPQHF. For the CDR3, the DNA is TGTGCCAGCAGCCTCAGTTTCCCCGGGGGTCAGCCCCAGCATTTT.

The chain joins TRBV6-1 to TRBJ1-1; 9 nucleotides match TRBD1. Trimming cost V 8 bases and J 9 bases; bases outside gene matches: 13. From germline, CDR1 is MNHNS and CDR2 SASEGT. The CDR3 loop spans 14 amino acids. The CDR3 region is CASSPDRGGLKAFF. The CDR3 DNA is TGTGCCAGCTCCCCGGACAGGGGCGGACTTAAAGCTTTCTTT.

The chain recombines TRBV5-6 with TRBJ2-3; 13 bases are a match to TRBD2. CDR1 is SGHDT and CDR2 is YYEEEE in the germline V gene. Trimming removed 4 bases from V and 3 bases from J; junction bases left unmatched: 2. The CDR3 covers 15 residues. The CDR3 protein is CASSTGLAGTDTQYF. The CDR3 nucleotides read TGTGCCAGCAGCACGGGACTAGCGGGGACAGATACGCAGTATTTT.

The chain employs TRBV5-5 and TRBJ1-2; maybe TRBD1 (5 bases). This CDR3 is built from 16 residues. Germline V gene data show CDR1 as SGHKS and CDR2 as YYEKEE (reference sequence). Trimming shortened V by 0 bases and J by 4 bases, and 16 bases separated the two germline ends. CDR3: CASSLGSPGEGYGYTF. CDR3 bases: TGTGCCAGCAGCTTGGGCTCCCCGGGGGAGGGCTATGGCTACACCTTC.

The CDR3 sequence: CATFGATGANVLTF. The CDR3 region has the DNA TGTGCCACCTTCGGGGCCACTGGGGCCAACGTCCTGACTTTC. The V call is TRBV6-5, the J call TRBJ2-6, with D perhaps being TRBD1 or TRBD2 (5 bases each). The germline V gene has CDR1 MNHEY and CDR2 SVGAGI. This CDR3 is built from 14 residues. Trimming left V 10 bases short and J 2 bases short, with 12 bases between.

The chain joins TRBV6-1 to TRBJ1-1; 7 bases align to TRBD1. Germline CDR1 reads MNHNS; CDR2 reads SASEGT. The CDR3 has 16 amino acids. V was pared by 4 bases and J by 1 base, with 9 bases of the junction left unmatched. CDR3 DNA: TGTGCCAGCAGTGCCCCACAGGGGTTGGAGAACACTGAAGCTTTCTTT. It yields the protein CASSAPQGLENTEAFF.

The chain uses TRBV2 and TRBJ1-1; D may be TRBD1 (5 bases). Germline V gives CDR1 SNHLY, CDR2 FYNNEI. The CDR3 is 13 residues long. Trimming took 6 bases from V and 1 from J, leaving 9 bases between them. The DNA for the CDR3 is TGTGCCAGCAGGCGGGACTCGAACACTGAAGCTTTCTTT. As protein: CASRRDSNTEAFF.

This clone was observed a few times. The chain is built from TRBV6-6 and TRBJ1-2; D is unresolved. CDR3 length: 13 residues. The V gene's germline CDR1 is MNHNY and CDR2 SVGAGI (reference sequence). The V end was cut by 10 bases, the J end by 2 bases, with 14 bases between. The CDR3 region is CATALIVNYGYTF. As DNA, the CDR3 is TGTGCCACCGCCCTCATCGTGAACTATGGCTACACCTTC.

The V and J genes are TRBV19 and TRBJ2-3, with TRBD2 matching over 9 bases. With 5 bases clipped from V and 2 bases from J, the junction kept 5 bases outside the gene matches. This CDR3 is built from 15 residues. Germline V gene sequence: CDR1 LNHDA, CDR2 SQIVND (reference sequence). CDR3 sequence (DNA): TGTGCCAGTAGTTGGCTAGCGGGGATCACAGATACGCAGTATTTT. As protein: CASSWLAGITDTQYF. The full variable domain, its missing parts supplied by reference TRBV19 and TRBJ2-3, is DGGITQSPKYLFRKEGQNVTLSCEQNLNHDAMYWYRQDPGQGLRLIYYSQIVNDFQKGDIAEGYSVSREKKESFPLTVTSAQKNPTAFYLCASSWLAGITDTQYFGPGTRLTVL.

V gene TRBV27 combines with J gene TRBJ1-2; D gene ambiguous. The CDR3 totals 13 residues. Trimming stripped 3 bases from V and 8 bases from J, with 13 bases between. Germline CDR1 MNHEY, CDR2 SMNVEV (reference sequence). The CDR3 DNA sequence: TGTGCCAGCAGTTTCACCCTTTCGGGCGGCTACACCTTC. It encodes CASSFTLSGGYTF.

The chain combines TRBV21-1 with TRBJ1-1. TRBV21-1 is termed a pseudogene. CDR3 length equals 14 residues. CDR3 nucleotide sequence: TGTGCCAGCACCCATAACCCCCCGGAGACTGAAGCTTTCTTT. Protein product: CASTHNPPETEAFF.